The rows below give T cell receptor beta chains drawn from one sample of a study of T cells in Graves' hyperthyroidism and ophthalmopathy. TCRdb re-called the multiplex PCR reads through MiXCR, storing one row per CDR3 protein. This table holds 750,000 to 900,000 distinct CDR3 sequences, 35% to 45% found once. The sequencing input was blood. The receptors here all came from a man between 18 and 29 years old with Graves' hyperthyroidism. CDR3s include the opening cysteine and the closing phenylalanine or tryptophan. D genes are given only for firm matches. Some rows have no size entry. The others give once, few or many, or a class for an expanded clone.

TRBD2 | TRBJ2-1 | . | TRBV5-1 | CASSFLSSGYNEQFF | TGCGCCAGCAGCTTCTTGTCTAGCGGCTACAATGAGCAGTTCTTC
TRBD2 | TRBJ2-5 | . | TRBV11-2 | CASGQPSGSETQYF | TGTGCCAGCGGCCAACCTAGCGGGAGTGAGACCCAGTACTTC
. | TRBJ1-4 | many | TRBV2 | CASRSSRKLFF | TGTGCCAGCAGGTCCAGCCGGAAACTGTTTTTT
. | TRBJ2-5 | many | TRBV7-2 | CASTPVREMETQYF | TGTGCCAGCACCCCGGTCCGGGAGATGGAGACCCAGTACTTC
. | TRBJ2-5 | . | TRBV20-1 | CSASQDGETQYF | TGCAGTGCTTCCCAGGATGGAGAGACCCAGTACTTC
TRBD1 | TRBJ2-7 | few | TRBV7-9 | CASSSRTGDTYEQYF | TGTGCCAGCAGCTCGCGGACAGGAGATACCTACGAGCAGTACTTC
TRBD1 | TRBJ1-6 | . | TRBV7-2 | CASSHRTGENSPLHF | TGTGCCAGCAGCCATAGGACAGGGGAGAATTCACCCCTCCACTTT
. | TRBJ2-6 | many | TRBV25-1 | CASRGPSSSGANVLTF | TGTGCCAGCAGAGGGCCCTCGAGCTCTGGGGCCAACGTCCTGACTTTC
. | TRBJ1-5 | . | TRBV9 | CASSPGGEAQHF | TGTGCCAGCAGCCCGGGGGGGGAAGCCCAGCATTTT
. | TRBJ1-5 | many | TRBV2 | CASTTIGVDQPQHF | TGTGCCAGCACGACTATAGGGGTGGATCAGCCCCAGCATTTT
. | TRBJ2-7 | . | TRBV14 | CARPPAYYEQYF | TGTGCTAGGCCCCCCGCCTACTACGAGCAGTACTTC
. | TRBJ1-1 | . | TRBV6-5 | CASSYRGSATEAFF | TGTGCCAGCAGTTACCGAGGATCAGCCACTGAAGCTTTCTTT
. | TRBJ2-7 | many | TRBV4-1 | CASSQDGEQYF | TGCGCCAGCAGCCAAGATGGCGAGCAGTACTTC
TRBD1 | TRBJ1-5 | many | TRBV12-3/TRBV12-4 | CASSWTGGQPQHF | TGTGCCAGCAGTTGGACAGGGGGGCAGCCCCAGCATTTT
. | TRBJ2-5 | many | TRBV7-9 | CASSVTLETQYF | TGTGCCAGCAGCGTGACCCTAGAGACCCAGTACTTC
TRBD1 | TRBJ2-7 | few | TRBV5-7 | CASSKHGATGAPSYEQYF | TGTGCCAGTAGTAAACACGGAGCGACAGGGGCTCCTTCCTACGAGCAGTACTTC
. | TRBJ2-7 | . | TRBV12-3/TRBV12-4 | CASSDTGLPYEQYF | TGTGCCAGCAGTGATACCGGGCTCCCCTACGAGCAGTACTTC
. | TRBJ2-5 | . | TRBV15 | CATSRVWVRNQETQYF | TGTGCCACCAGCAGAGTGTGGGTGCGGAACCAAGAGACCCAGTACTTC
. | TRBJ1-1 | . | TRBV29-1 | CSVRTASNEAFF | TGCAGCGTCCGGACCGCTAGTAATGAAGCTTTCTTT
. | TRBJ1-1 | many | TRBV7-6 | CASSPPAWTEAFF | TGTGCCAGCAGCCCCCCGGCGTGGACTGAAGCTTTCTTT
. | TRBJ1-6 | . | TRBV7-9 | CASSLVPTVPGSPLHF | TGTGCCAGCAGCTTGGTGCCGACGGTCCCGGGGTCACCCCTCCACTTT
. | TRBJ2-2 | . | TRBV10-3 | CAISDSWGAGELFF | TGTGCCATCAGTGACTCATGGGGGGCCGGGGAGCTGTTTTTT
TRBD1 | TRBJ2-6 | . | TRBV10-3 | CATGTGDTVLTF | TGTGCCACCGGGACAGGGGATACCGTCCTGACTTTC
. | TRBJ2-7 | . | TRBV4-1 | CASSQAGDSLSYEQYF | TGCGCCAGCAGCCAAGCGGGGGACAGCCTATCCTACGAGCAGTACTTC
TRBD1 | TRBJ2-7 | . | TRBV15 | CATSSRGPDEQYF | TGTGCCACCAGCTCAAGGGGGCCCGACGAGCAGTACTTC
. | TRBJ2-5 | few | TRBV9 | CASSVDGRTQETQYF | TGTGCCAGCAGCGTAGACGGGCGTACGCAAGAGACCCAGTACTTC
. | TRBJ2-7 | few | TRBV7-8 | CASSLGSWGEQYF | TGTGCCAGCAGCTTAGGGTCCTGGGGCGAGCAGTACTTC
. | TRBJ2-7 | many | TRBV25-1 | CASSAVGKEAYEQYF | TGTGCCAGCAGCGCGGTGGGGAAAGAGGCCTACGAGCAGTACTTC
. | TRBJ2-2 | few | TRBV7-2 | CASSLAGGLFF | TGTGCCAGCAGCTTAGCTGGGGGGCTGTTTTTT
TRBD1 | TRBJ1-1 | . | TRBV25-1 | CASSPGDRILNTEAFF | TGTGCCAGCAGTCCCGGGGACAGGATTTTGAACACTGAAGCTTTCTTT
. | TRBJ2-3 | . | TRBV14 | CASSRTGITDTQYF | TGTGCCAGCAGCCGTACGGGGATCACAGATACGCAGTATTTT
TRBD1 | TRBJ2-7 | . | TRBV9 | CASTPAGQASYEQYF | TGTGCCAGCACCCCTGCGGGACAGGCATCCTACGAGCAGTACTTC
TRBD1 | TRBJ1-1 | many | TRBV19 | CASRTGQDHEAFF | TGTGCCAGTAGGACGGGACAGGACCATGAAGCTTTCTTT
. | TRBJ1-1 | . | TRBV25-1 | CASSPSAGSYTEAFF | TGTGCCAGCAGTCCCTCCGCAGGGAGTTACACTGAAGCTTTCTTT
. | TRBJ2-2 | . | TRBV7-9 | CASSPQTAANTGELFF | TGTGCCAGCAGCCCGCAGACAGCCGCGAACACCGGGGAGCTGTTTTTT
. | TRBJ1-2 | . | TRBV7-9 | CASSPGRGGTFDGYTF | TGTGCCAGCAGCCCCGGGAGGGGGGGGACATTTGATGGCTACACCTTC
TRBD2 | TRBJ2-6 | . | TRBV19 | CASSRTRGDSGANVLTF | TGTGCCAGTAGTCGGACTAGGGGAGATTCTGGGGCCAACGTCCTGACTTTC
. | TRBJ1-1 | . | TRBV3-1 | CASSQDQDTEAFF | TGTGCCAGCAGCCAAGACCAAGATACTGAAGCTTTCTTT
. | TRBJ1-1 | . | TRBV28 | CASSSLGTSRMNTEAFF | TGTGCCAGCTCCTCTTTAGGGACAAGTAGAATGAACACTGAAGCTTTCTTT
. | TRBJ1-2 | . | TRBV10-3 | CAISDSKGSTGGYTF | TGTGCCATCAGTGATTCGAAGGGATCCACGGGGGGCTACACCTTC
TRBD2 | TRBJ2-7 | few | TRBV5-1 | CASSTGTRDYEQYF | TGCGCCAGCAGCACCGGGACTAGAGACTACGAGCAGTACTTC
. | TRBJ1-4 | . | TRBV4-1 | CASSQDGTSAVLFF | TGCGCCAGCAGCCAAGATGGAACCTCCGCAGTACTGTTTTTT
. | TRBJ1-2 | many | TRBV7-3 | CASSLTGAGHGYTF | TGTGCCAGCAGCTTAACCGGGGCAGGGCATGGCTACACCTTC
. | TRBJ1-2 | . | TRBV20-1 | CSASITGLLGNYGYTF | TGCAGTGCTAGCATCACGGGACTCTTAGGGAACTATGGCTACACCTTC
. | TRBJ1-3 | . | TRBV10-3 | CATNGGFAGNTIYF | TGTGCCACTAACGGGGGTTTCGCTGGAAACACCATATATTTT
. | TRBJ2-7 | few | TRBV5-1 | CASSFQSGGFGEQYF | TGCGCCAGCAGCTTTCAGTCAGGGGGGTTTGGCGAGCAGTACTTC
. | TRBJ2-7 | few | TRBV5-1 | CASSFSAVSYEQYF | TGCGCCAGCAGCTTCTCCGCAGTCTCCTACGAGCAGTACTTC
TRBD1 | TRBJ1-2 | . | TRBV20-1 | CSARPWDRDGYTF | TGCAGTGCTAGGCCCTGGGACAGGGACGGCTACACCTTC
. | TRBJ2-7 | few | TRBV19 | CASNAAGLRNEQYF | TGTGCCAGTAACGCCGCAGGGCTTAGGAACGAGCAGTACTTC
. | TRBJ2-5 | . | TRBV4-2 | CASSQGGPTGWTQYF | TGTGCCAGCAGCCAAGGAGGGCCTACGGGGTGGACCCAGTACTTC
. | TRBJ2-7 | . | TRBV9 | CASSVAGGRQNEQYF | TGTGCCAGCAGCGTAGCAGGAGGGAGACAGAACGAGCAGTACTTC
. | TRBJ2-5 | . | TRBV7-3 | CASSQYGSQETQYF | TGCGCCAGCAGCCAATATGGCAGCCAAGAGACCCAGTACTTC
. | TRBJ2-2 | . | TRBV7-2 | CASSFKGGGTGELFF | TGTGCCAGCAGCTTTAAGGGTGGGGGGACCGGGGAGCTGTTTTTT
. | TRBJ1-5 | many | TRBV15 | CATSEGLSNQPQHF | TGTGCCACCAGCGAGGGTTTGAGCAATCAGCCCCAGCATTTT
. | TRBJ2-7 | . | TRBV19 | CASRRDSGSYEQYF | TGTGCCAGTAGACGGGACTCAGGCTCCTACGAGCAGTACTTC
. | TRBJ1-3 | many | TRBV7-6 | CASSFNRDSGNTIYF | TGTGCCAGCAGCTTCAACAGGGACTCTGGAAACACCATATATTTT
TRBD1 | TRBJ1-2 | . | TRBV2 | CASSVQGAHGNTF | TGTGCCAGCAGCGTACAGGGGGCGCATGGAAACACCTTC
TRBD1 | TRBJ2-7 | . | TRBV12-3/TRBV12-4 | CASRRQGRAYEQYF | TGTGCCAGCAGACGACAGGGTAGGGCCTACGAGCAGTACTTC
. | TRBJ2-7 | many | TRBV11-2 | CASSLDYSSYEQYF | TGTGCCAGCAGCTTAGACTACAGCTCCTACGAGCAGTACTTC